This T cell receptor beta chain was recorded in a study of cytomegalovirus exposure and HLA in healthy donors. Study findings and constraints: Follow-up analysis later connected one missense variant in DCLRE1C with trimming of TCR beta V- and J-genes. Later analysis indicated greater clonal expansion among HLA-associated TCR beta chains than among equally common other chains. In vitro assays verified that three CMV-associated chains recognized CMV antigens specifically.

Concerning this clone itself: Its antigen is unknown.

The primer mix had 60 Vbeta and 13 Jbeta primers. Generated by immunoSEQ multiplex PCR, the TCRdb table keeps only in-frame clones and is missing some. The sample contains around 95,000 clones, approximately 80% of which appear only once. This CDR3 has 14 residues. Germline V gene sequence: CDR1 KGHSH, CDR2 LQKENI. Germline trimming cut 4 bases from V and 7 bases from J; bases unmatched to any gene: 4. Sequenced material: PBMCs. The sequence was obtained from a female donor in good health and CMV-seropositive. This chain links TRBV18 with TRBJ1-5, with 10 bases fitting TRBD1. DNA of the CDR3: TGTGCCAGCTCACAGACAGGGGGCGGGCAGCCCCAGCATTTT. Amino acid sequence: CASSQTGGGQPQHF.